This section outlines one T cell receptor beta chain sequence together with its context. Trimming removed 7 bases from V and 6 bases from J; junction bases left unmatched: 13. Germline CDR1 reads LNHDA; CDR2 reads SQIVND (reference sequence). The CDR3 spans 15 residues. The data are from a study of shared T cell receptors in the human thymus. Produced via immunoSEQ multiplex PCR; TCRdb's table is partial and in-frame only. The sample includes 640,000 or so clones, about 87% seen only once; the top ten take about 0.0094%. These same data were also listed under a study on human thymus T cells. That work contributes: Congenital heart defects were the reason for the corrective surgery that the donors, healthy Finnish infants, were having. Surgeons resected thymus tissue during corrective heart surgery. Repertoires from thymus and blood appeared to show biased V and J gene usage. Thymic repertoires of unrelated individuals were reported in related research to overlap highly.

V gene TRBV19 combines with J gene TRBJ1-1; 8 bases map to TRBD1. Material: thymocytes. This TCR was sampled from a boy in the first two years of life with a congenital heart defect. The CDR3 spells CASTTRTGWDAEAFF. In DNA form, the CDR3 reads TGTGCCAGTACCACCAGGACAGGGTGGGACGCTGAAGCTTTCTTT.